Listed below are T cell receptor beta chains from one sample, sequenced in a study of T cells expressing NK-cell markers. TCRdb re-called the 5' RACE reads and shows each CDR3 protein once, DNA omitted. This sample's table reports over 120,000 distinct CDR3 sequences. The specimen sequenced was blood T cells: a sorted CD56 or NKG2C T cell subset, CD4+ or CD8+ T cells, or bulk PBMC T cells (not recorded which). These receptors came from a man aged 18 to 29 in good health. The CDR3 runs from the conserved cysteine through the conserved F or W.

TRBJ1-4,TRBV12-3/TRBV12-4,CASSLEGAHEKLFF
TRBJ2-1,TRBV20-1,CSAGESLAGDRNEQFF
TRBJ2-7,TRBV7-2,CASSQGLAFSYEQYF
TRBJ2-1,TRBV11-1,CASSLIHEQFF
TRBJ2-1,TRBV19,CASSTGMSNEQFF
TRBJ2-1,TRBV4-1,CASSQVPGHKGNEQFF
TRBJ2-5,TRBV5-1,CASSPAEGQGYETQYF
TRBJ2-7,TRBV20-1,CSARDYTGIYEQYF
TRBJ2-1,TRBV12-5,CASGTSAYNEQFF
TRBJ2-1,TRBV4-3,CASSQGTGSRDEQFF
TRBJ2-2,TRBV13,CASSWDSQTGELFF
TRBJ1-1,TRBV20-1,CSVSYTVGDTEAFF
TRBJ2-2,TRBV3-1,CASAPSFTGELFF
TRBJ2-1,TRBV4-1,CASSQTLTASSNEQFF
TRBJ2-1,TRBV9,CASSVEGFLYNEQFF
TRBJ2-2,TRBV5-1,CASSLRGQIGAGELFF
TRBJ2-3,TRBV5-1,CASSLEWRGRYTDTQYF
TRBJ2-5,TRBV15,CATSRPGQDQETQYF
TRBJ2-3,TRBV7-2,CASSLAGGTPDTQYF
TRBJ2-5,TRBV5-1,CASSQSPSGGLGETQYF
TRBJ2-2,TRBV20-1,CSARVAGGPGTGELFF
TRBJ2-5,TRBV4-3,CASSQQSGRSQETQYF
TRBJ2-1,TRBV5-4,CAGGLADYNEQFF
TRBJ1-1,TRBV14,CASSQKTGSFEAFF
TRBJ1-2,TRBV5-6,CASSLTGSLYGYTF
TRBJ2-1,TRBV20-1,CSARSKSETSLLPYEQFF
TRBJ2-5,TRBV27,CASSFGGGAQETQYF
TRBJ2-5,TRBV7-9,CASSPQRSQETQYF
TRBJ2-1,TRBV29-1,CSVLTSGPSSYNEQFF
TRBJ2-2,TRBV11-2,CASSHTSSRGTGELFF
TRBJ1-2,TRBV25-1,CASSGVAAIANYGYTF
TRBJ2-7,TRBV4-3,CASSQVGGAFYEQYF
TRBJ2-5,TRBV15,CATSREAGLGAETQYF
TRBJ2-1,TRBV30,CACTQGIEREQFF
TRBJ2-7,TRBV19,CASSLGDRREQYF
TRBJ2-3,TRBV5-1,CASSSRTGLADPTDTQYF
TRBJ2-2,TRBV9,CASSVGALNTGELFF
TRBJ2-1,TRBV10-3,CAISESLSTSGSNEQFF
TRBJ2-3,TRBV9,CASSVSSGESTDTQYF
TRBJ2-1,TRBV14,CASSHGLANEQFF
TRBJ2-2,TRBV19,CASSITGLAGAITGELFF
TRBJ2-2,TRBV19,CASSPGQNTGELFF
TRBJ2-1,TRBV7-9,CASMQGNYNEQFF
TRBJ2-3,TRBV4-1,CASHGELASTDTQYF
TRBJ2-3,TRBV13,CASSGGTPGLLHTDTQYF
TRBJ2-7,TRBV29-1,CSVDGLPSYEQYF
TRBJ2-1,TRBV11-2,CASSLDLGTSGAYNEQFF
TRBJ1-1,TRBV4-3,CASSQDFRSSNTEAFF
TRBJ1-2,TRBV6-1,CASILREQVRGYTF
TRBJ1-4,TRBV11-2,CASRGQGNEKLFF
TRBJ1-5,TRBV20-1,CSARGPSGQWGIQPQHF
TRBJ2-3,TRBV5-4,CASSWTATDTQYF
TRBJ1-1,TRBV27,CASSLAAGGSPDTEAFF
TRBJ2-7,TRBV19,CASSIPGAYEQYF
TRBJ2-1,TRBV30,CAWQSWASYNEQFF
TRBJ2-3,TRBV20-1,CSASGSIARRDTQYF
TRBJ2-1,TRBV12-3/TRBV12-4,CASSPLSGRARNEQFF
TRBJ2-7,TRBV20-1,CSARDGRAGVTYEQYF
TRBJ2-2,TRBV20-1,CSAKNPSGINGELFF